The clone carrying this T cell receptor beta chain was counted many times. What it recognizes is unknown. With 5 bases removed from V and 6 bases from J, the gap between germline ends came to 13 bases. Per the germline V gene, CDR1 is SGHAT and CDR2 is FQNNGV. This CDR3 region has 14 residues. This sample is part of a study of Graves' ophthalmopathy and Graves' hyperthyroidism. As diagnostic evidence, clinical symptoms, serum thyroxine, TRAb, thyroid ultrasound and orbital computed tomography were relied upon. Points from the study as a whole: The model flagged ophthalmopathy progression at 70% to 71% sensitivity and around 72% specificity. Most expanded clonotypes in thyroid above 0.001 frequency also showed up in blood.

RNA transcripts served as template for amplifying TCR beta CDR3 sequences. Following a first-round RT-PCR that used HTBI primers, a second-round multiplex PCR was carried out. Each CDR3 protein gets one entry after TCRdb re-called the multiplex PCR reads with MiXCR. Here the sample spans hundreds of thousands of distinct CDR3 sequences, about a fifth being singletons. The rearrangement uses TRBV11-2 and TRBJ2-2; D is perhaps TRBD1 (5 bases). This TCR came from a woman younger than 35 with stable Graves' hyperthyroidism. Some clones in this sample may be carry-over from other donors' samples. Sequenced: peripheral blood. The DNA of the CDR3 is TGTGCCAGCAGCCAAACCTGGGGCCCCGGGGAGCTGTTTTTT. As protein: CASSQTWGPGELFF.